These 30 T cell receptor beta chains came from one sample sequenced in a study of response to subunit inactivated influenza vaccine. TCRdb re-called the RT-PCR reads with MiXCR, one entry per CDR3 protein. The sample lists 400,000 to 550,000 distinct CDR3 sequences; around 25% were seen once. Sequenced here: CD4+ T cells sorted from PBMCs, sampled 4 to 6 days after vaccination. These receptors came from a man in his fifties or sixties who received an inactivated influenza vaccine.

A few counts support this clonotype. The V and J genes are TRBV5-5 and TRBJ1-5; D perhaps matches TRBD1 (6 bases). V lost 0 bases and J lost 5, with 12 bases in between. CDR3 length: 15 amino acids. CDR1 is SGHKS, CDR2 YYEKEE, per germline (reference sequence). The CDR3 loop is CASSLGPAGDQPQHF. Here the CDR3 DNA reads TGTGCCAGCAGCTTGGGTCCCGCAGGGGATCAGCCCCAGCATTTT.

The V and J genes are TRBV7-9 and TRBJ1-4; TRBD1 is a possible D gene (5 bases). Germline-derived CDR1 and CDR2 are SEHNR and FQNEAQ (reference sequence). The germline V and J ends were trimmed by 2 bases and 13 bases, with 17 bases remaining between them. The CDR3 is 14 amino acids. The CDR3 nucleotides are TGTGCCAGCAGCTTAATGGGGGGTGCCTTCGGACTGTTTTTT. Translating it yields CASSLMGGAFGLFF. Combining the CDR3 with reference TRBV7-9 and TRBJ1-4 gives the whole variable domain DTGVSQNPRHKITKRGQNVTFRCDPISEHNRLYWYRQTLGQGPEFLTYFQNEAQLEKSRLLSDRFSAERPKGSFSTLEIQRTEQGDSAMYLCASSLMGGAFGLFFGSGTQLSVL.

A few counts support this clonotype. The gene calls are TRBV5-8 and TRBJ2-2; perhaps TRBD2 as D (6 bases). This CDR3 region has 15 residues. Germline V lookup: CDR1 SGHTS, CDR2 YDEGEE. V was pared by 2 bases and J by 6 bases, with 14 bases between. The CDR3 protein is CASSFSAGWPGELFF. CDR3 nucleotide sequence: TGTGCCAGCAGCTTTTCAGCGGGTTGGCCCGGGGAGCTGTTTTTT.

In its sample, this clonotype was seen a few times. This chain joins TRBV3-1 and TRBJ2-5; maybe TRBD2 (5 bases). Trimming cost V 0 bases and J 9 bases, with 8 bases left between them. CDR1 and CDR2 from the germline V gene are LGHDT and YNNKEL (reference sequence). The CDR3 contains 12 residues. CDR3 sequence reads: CASSQDKRAQYF. In nucleotides, the CDR3 is TGTGCCAGCAGCCAAGACAAGAGGGCCCAGTACTTC.

V is TRBV2 and J is TRBJ2-1, with 8 bases that match TRBD1. With V trimmed by 8 bases and J by 6 bases, 6 bases remained unmatched. Germline V gene data show CDR1 as SNHLY and CDR2 as FYNNEI. CDR3 length equals 13 residues. The CDR3 spells CASGSGQANEQFF. The CDR3 DNA is TGTGCCAGCGGTTCGGGACAGGCCAATGAGCAGTTCTTC.

In its sample, this clonotype was seen a few times. The chain has TRBV5-6 and TRBJ2-3, with 7 bases matching TRBD1. The V gene end was trimmed by 0 bases and the J gene end by 3 bases; junction bases not matched to a gene: 4. Germline V gene sequence: CDR1 SGHDT, CDR2 YYEEEE. The CDR3 sequence is 15 residues long. CDR3 loop: CASSLDRGSTDTQYF. The DNA of the CDR3 is TGTGCCAGCAGCTTGGACAGGGGAAGTACAGATACGCAGTATTTT. The full variable domain, completed using reference TRBV5-6 and TRBJ2-3, is DAGVTQSPTHLIKTRGQQVTLRCSPKSGHDTVSWYQQALGQGPQFIFQYYEEEERQRGNFPDRFSGHQFPNYSSELNVNALLLGDSALYLCASSLDRGSTDTQYFGPGTRLTVL.

CDR3 DNA: TGTGCCAGCACCGGACAGGGGGGGGCCAACGTCCTGACTTTC. The encoded protein is CASTGQGGANVLTF. The V call is TRBV7-2, the J call TRBJ2-6, with 9 bases that match TRBD1. The V gene end was trimmed by 7 bases and the J gene end by 4 bases; junction bases not matched to a gene: 2. Looked up from germline, CDR1 is SGHTA and CDR2 is FQGNSA. The CDR3 runs 14 residues.

This clonotype was picked up a small number of times. The V call is TRBV12-3 or TRBV12-4, the J call TRBJ2-4; D call uncertain. The CDR3 has 15 residues. V gave up 4 bases and J gave up 0 bases, with 10 bases separating them. This CDR3 is CASSSGEVAKNIQYF. The CDR3 DNA sequence: TGTGCCAGCAGTTCCGGCGAAGTAGCCAAAAACATTCAGTACTTC.

As to this clonotype: Compared with germline, one end of the junction differs, possibly owing to a read error. The rearrangement links TRBV28 to TRBJ2-1, with 8 nucleotides matching TRBD1. There are 16 residues in the CDR3. The germline CDR1 and CDR2 sequences are MDHEN and SYDVKM. CDR3 protein: CASSSGGQGAYTEQFF. CDR3 bases: TGTGCCAGCAGTTCGGGTGGGCAGGGGGCCTACACTGAGCAGTTCTTC.

V is TRBV6-5 and J is TRBJ1-6; maybe TRBD1 (5 bases). The CDR3 extends over 13 amino acids. Trimming shortened V by 4 bases and J by 15 bases, and 16 bases separated the two germline ends. CDR1 is MNHEY, CDR2 SVGAGI, per germline. CDR3 DNA sequence: TGTGCCAGCAGTTCAGGACATTGGCGGGACCTCCACTTT. Amino acid sequence: CASSSGHWRDLHF.

This clonotype turned up a few times. This rearrangement joins TRBV12-3 or TRBV12-4 to TRBJ1-5; no firm D call. V was clipped by 5 bases and J by 2 bases, with 13 bases between them. There are 15 residues in the CDR3. CDR3 residues: CASSPTAGGNQPQHF. The CDR3 DNA sequence: TGTGCCAGCAGTCCTACAGCCGGGGGCAATCAGCCCCAGCATTTT.

Only a few counts were recorded for this clonotype. This chain links TRBV2 with TRBJ2-3, with 10 bases identical to TRBD2. V lost 10 bases and J lost 1; bases outside the gene matches: 20. The CDR3 length is 19 residues. The germline V gene has CDR1 SNHLY and CDR2 FYNNEI. CDR3 region: CAICFFPSGRRDRTDTQYF. CDR3 bases: TGTGCCATCTGTTTTTTTCCTAGCGGGAGACGGGATCGCACAGATACGCAGTATTTT.

This clonotype was counted between two and nine times. This rearrangement joins TRBV5-1 to TRBJ2-7; TRBD1 agrees at 12 bases. The V and J ends lost 4 bases and 4 bases, in that order; junction bases with no gene match: 3. CDR3 size: 14 residues. The germline V gene has CDR1 SGHRS and CDR2 YFSETQ. The CDR3 sequence is CASSGTGGQYEQYF. The CDR3 bases are TGCGCCAGCAGCGGGACAGGGGGCCAGTACGAGCAGTACTTC.

The table lists this clonotype with a few counts. The chain couples TRBV20-1 to TRBJ2-1; D gene ambiguous. This CDR3 comprises 14 residues. Germline V CDR1 and CDR2: DFQATT, SNEGSKA (reference sequence). Between the trimmed V and J ends, which lost 3 bases and 0 bases, there was a span of 9 bases. The CDR3 nucleotides are TGCAGTGCTAGCGACCTAAGCTCCTACAATGAGCAGTTCTTC. It codes for CSASDLSSYNEQFF.

The chain is built from TRBV15 and TRBJ1-6; maybe TRBD1 (5 bases). CDR3 length: 14 residues. The V end was cut by 5 bases, the J end by 3 bases, with 8 bases between. Germline V gives CDR1 LNHNV, CDR2 YYDKDF (reference sequence). CDR3 sequence reads: CATSARVYNSPLHF. DNA for the CDR3: TGTGCCACCAGCGCCAGGGTCTATAATTCACCCCTCCACTTT. The full variable domain, rest sourced from reference TRBV15 and TRBJ1-6, is DAMVIQNPRYQVTQFGKPVTLSCSQTLNHNVMYWYQQKSSQAPKLLFHYYDKDFNNEADTPDNFQSRRPNTSFCFLDIRSPGLGDTAMYLCATSARVYNSPLHFGNGTRLTVT.

This rearrangement joins TRBV7-9 to TRBJ1-6; D not certain. The V end was cut by 5 bases, the J end by 5 bases, with 10 bases between. Germline V lookup: CDR1 SEHNR, CDR2 FQNEAQ (reference sequence). This CDR3 spans 14 amino acids. The CDR3 region has the DNA TGTGCCAGCAGCCGAAAGACGAATAATTCACCCCTCCACTTT. The encoded protein is CASSRKTNNSPLHF.

This sequence joins TRBV6-5 and TRBJ2-2, with unresolved D. The germline V gene has CDR1 MNHEY and CDR2 SVGAGI. The V end was cut by 0 bases, the J end by 3 bases, with 5 bases between. The CDR3 totals 14 residues. CDR3 DNA: TGTGCCAGCAGTTACTCAGGTTACACCGGGGAGCTGTTTTTT. This codes for CASSYSGYTGELFF.

This sequence joins TRBV6-2 or TRBV6-3 and TRBJ2-5, with 9 bases that match TRBD2. Germline V lookup: CDR1 MNHEY, CDR2 SVGEGT. V lost 7 bases to trimming and J lost 4 bases; unmatched junction nucleotides: 7. CDR3 length equals 14 residues. The CDR3 sequence is CASTRAGGIETQYF. CDR3 sequence (DNA): TGTGCCAGCACCCGAGCGGGAGGAATAGAGACCCAGTACTTC.

This clonotype was seen only a few times. The CDR3 bases are TGTGCCAGCCCCTTTGGCTGGCAGCCCCAGCATTTT. Amino acids: CASPFGWQPQHF. The rearrangement joins TRBV6-4 to TRBJ1-5; no definite D call. The V end lost 8 bases, the J end lost 7 bases, and 12 bases lay between the germline ends. Per germline, CDR1 MRHNA and CDR2 SNTAGT. The CDR3 consists of 12 residues.

The sample holds a few counts of this clonotype. This chain joins TRBV20-1 and TRBJ2-7; tentative D call: TRBD1 (6 bases). The CDR3 is made up of 14 amino acids. Per the germline V gene, CDR1 is DFQATT and CDR2 is SNEGSKA (reference sequence). Trimming shortened V by 6 bases and J by 3 bases, and 18 bases separated the two germline ends. The CDR3 is CSARLAGVFYEQYF. The DNA of the CDR3 is TGCAGTGCCCGGCTGGCAGGGGTCTTCTACGAGCAGTACTTC.

This clonotype turned up a few times. The V call is TRBV11-2, the J call TRBJ1-1; 8 nucleotides agree with TRBD1. This CDR3 has 17 residues. J lost 1 base, V lost 0 bases, and 7 bases had no gene match. The V gene's germline CDR1 is SGHAT and CDR2 FQNNGV. The DNA for the CDR3 is TGTGCCAGCAGCTTAGAAGGGGCCGGGACAGGGAACACTGAAGCTTTCTTT. Its protein is CASSLEGAGTGNTEAFF.

This clonotype appeared a few times. This chain connects TRBV29-1 to TRBJ2-5; D perhaps matches TRBD2 (5 bases). V gave up 4 bases and J gave up 1 base, with 10 bases separating them. This CDR3 has 13 amino acids. Germline V gene lookup returns CDR1 SQVTM and CDR2 ANQGSEA. The CDR3 DNA reads as TGCAGCGTTGGAGGCGGGTTCCAAGAGACCCAGTACTTC. Protein product: CSVGGGFQETQYF.

The DNA of the CDR3 is TGCGCCAGCAGCCGGGGGGCCCACACTGAAGCTTTCTTT. Translation: CASSRGAHTEAFF. This sequence joins TRBV4-3 and TRBJ1-1, with D possibly matching TRBD1 (6 bases). Trimming removed 4 bases at V and 3 bases at J, with 9 bases between. The CDR3 sequence is 13 residues long. Germline CDR1 LGHNA, CDR2 YSLEER.

The V and J genes are TRBV4-3 and TRBJ2-2; 10 bases map to TRBD2. Losses at the gene ends were 4 bases for V and 6 bases for J; bases not matched to a gene: 5. Germline loops: CDR1 LGHNA, CDR2 YSLEER. This CDR3 is built from 15 residues. CDR3 sequence reads: CASSPSGGAPGELFF. The CDR3 nucleotides are TGCGCCAGCAGCCCAAGCGGGGGGGCCCCCGGGGAGCTGTTTTTT.

The rearrangement joins TRBV20-1 to TRBJ2-2, with D tentatively TRBD1 or TRBD2 (5 bases each). Between the trimmed V and J ends, which lost 3 bases and 4 bases, there was a span of 18 bases. The CDR3 is 16 amino acids. Germline V CDR1 and CDR2: DFQATT, SNEGSKA (reference sequence). The CDR3 bases are TGCAGTGCTAGGGTGCCGGGGACGGAACTCACCGGGGAGCTGTTTTTT. This gives the protein CSARVPGTELTGELFF.

The count of this clonotype is one. This sequence joins TRBV6-4 and TRBJ2-1; D unclear. The CDR3 runs 13 residues. Per the germline V gene, CDR1 is MRHNA and CDR2 is SNTAGT. V was clipped by 4 bases and J by 7 bases, with 11 bases between them. CDR3 sequence reads: CASSAGVGNEQFF. The CDR3 DNA reads as TGTGCCAGCAGTGCGGGCGTAGGTAATGAGCAGTTCTTC.

This clonotype turned up a few times. The chain has TRBV7-2 and TRBJ2-4; the match to TRBD2 covers 7 bases. This CDR3 has 14 amino acids. V dropped 2 bases and J dropped 7; count of bases not matched to a gene: 5. Germline V gene lookup returns CDR1 SGHTA and CDR2 FQGNSA. DNA of the CDR3: TGTGCCAGCAGCTTACTCGCCGGGGGGAACATTCAGTACTTC. This encodes CASSLLAGGNIQYF.

The rearrangement uses TRBV5-1 and TRBJ1-2; tentatively, D is TRBD1 (6 bases). The germline V gene has CDR1 SGHRS and CDR2 YFSETQ. The CDR3 sequence is 14 residues long. V lost 1 base and J 8 bases, leaving 15 bases between the germline ends. The CDR3 DNA sequence: TGCGCCAGCAGCTTGACGGCGGGGACATACGGCTACACCTTC. Its protein is CASSLTAGTYGYTF.

This clonotype was seen a few times. The CDR3 DNA reads TGTGCCAGCAGGCGCGGAGTCCTAGGGGAACTGTTTTTT. It yields the protein CASRRGVLGELFF. The V and J genes are TRBV6-1 and TRBJ1-4, with a possible D match to TRBD1 (5 bases). The CDR3 covers 13 residues. Trimming shortened V by 6 bases and J by 12 bases, and 17 bases separated the two germline ends. CDR1 and CDR2 (germline): MNHNS, SASEGT.

There are a few counts of this clonotype. The chain recombines TRBV20-1 with TRBJ2-1; 11 nucleotides line up with TRBD2. From germline, CDR1 is DFQATT and CDR2 SNEGSKA (reference sequence). With 1 base clipped from V and 8 bases from J, the junction kept 4 bases outside the gene matches. The CDR3 has 14 amino acids. In DNA form, the CDR3 reads TGCAGTGCTAGAGTAGCGGGGGGGCCGCATGAGCAGTTCTTC. It yields the protein CSARVAGGPHEQFF.